One sample yielded the 30 T cell receptor beta chains listed below, sequenced in a study of T cell repertoires in cytomegalovirus infection. TCRdb analysed the reads with MiXCR anew, one entry per CDR3 protein. The sample has approximately 190,000 distinct CDR3 sequences, 28% seen once; the top ten hold under 35%. Source material: PBMCs. The receptors here all came from a human donor in good health (CMV status not recorded). Some clones in this sample may be carry-over from other donors' samples.

The CDR3 DNA reads TGTGCCAGCAGCTTGGCCGGGGGACGGTTACTCAATGAGCAGTTCTTC. This gives the protein CASSLAGGRLLNEQFF. The V gene is TRBV5-6, the J gene TRBJ2-1; TRBD2 might be the D (6 bases). Germline lookup yields CDR1 SGHDT and CDR2 YYEEEE. CDR3 length equals 16 residues. The V end lost 0 bases, the J end lost 6 bases, and 16 bases lay between the germline ends. The full variable domain, rest sourced from reference TRBV5-6 and TRBJ2-1, is DAGVTQSPTHLIKTRGQQVTLRCSPKSGHDTVSWYQQALGQGPQFIFQYYEEEERQRGNFPDRFSGHQFPNYSSELNVNALLLGDSALYLCASSLAGGRLLNEQFFGPGTRLTVL.

This clonotype was recorded a few times. V gene TRBV6-5 combines with J gene TRBJ2-7; the D call may be TRBD1 or TRBD2 (5 bases each). There are 13 residues in the CDR3. From germline, CDR1 is MNHEY and CDR2 SVGAGI. The ends were cut back, 2 bases at V and 3 bases at J, with 8 bases in the middle. Here the CDR3 DNA reads TGTGCCAGCAGTTACAGGGACGACTACGAGCAGTACTTC. It specifies CASSYRDDYEQYF.

This clonotype was detected only a few times. The CDR3 sequence: CASRTDRYSYNEQFF. The CDR3 DNA is TGTGCCAGTAGAACCGACCGATACTCCTACAATGAGCAGTTCTTC. V usage is TRBV19 and J usage is TRBJ2-1; D is uncertain. The germline V gene has CDR1 LNHDA and CDR2 SQIVND (reference sequence). With 6 bases removed from V and 0 bases from J, the gap between germline ends came to 12 bases. This CDR3 comprises 15 residues.

The J gene is TRBJ1-4, the V gene TRBV11-2; possibly TRBD1 for D (5 bases). With 5 bases removed from V and 5 bases from J, the gap between germline ends came to 21 bases. From germline, CDR1 is SGHAT and CDR2 FQNNGV. The CDR3 contains 17 residues. CDR3 nucleotide sequence: TGTGCCAGCAGCGGCTCGAGAGGGGACTTATTAAATGAAAAACTGTTTTTT. This translates into CASSGSRGDLLNEKLFF. The entire variable domain, with the rest obtained from reference TRBV11-2 and TRBJ1-4, is as follows: EAGVAQSPRYKIIEKRQSVAFWCNPISGHATLYWYQQILGQGPKLLIQFQNNGVVDDSQLPKDRFSAERLKGVDSTLKIQPAKLEDSAVYLCASSGSRGDLLNEKLFFGSGTQLSVL.

In DNA form, the CDR3 reads TGTGCCAGCACCAACGAGGGACTAGACGCAGATACGCAGTATTTT. Its translation: CASTNEGLDADTQYF. The J gene is TRBJ2-3, the V gene TRBV6-6; 8 bases are shared with TRBD2. The CDR3 consists of 15 residues. The V gene end was trimmed by 7 bases and the J gene end by 4 bases; junction bases not matched to a gene: 10. In germline, CDR1 is MNHNY, CDR2 SVGAGI (reference sequence).

The rearrangement joins TRBV29-1 to TRBJ1-4, with D possibly TRBD1 on 5 matching bases. The CDR3 length is 13 residues. Between the trimmed V and J ends, which lost 7 bases and 3 bases, there was a span of 12 bases. From germline, CDR1 is SQVTM and CDR2 ANQGSEA. The CDR3 loop reads CSGGSGPNEKLFF. DNA of the CDR3: TGCAGCGGGGGGTCGGGCCCTAATGAAAAACTGTTTTTT. Full variable domain (remainder filled in from reference TRBV29-1 and TRBJ1-4): SAVISQKPSRDICQRGTSLTIQCQVDSQVTMMFWYRQQPGQSLTLIATANQGSEATYESGFVIDKFPISRPNLTFSTLTVSNMSPEDSSIYLCSGGSGPNEKLFFGSGTQLSVL.

The V and J genes are TRBV20-1 and TRBJ2-5; possibly TRBD2 for D (6 bases). The V gene lost 5 bases and the J gene lost 5 bases, with 21 bases spanning the gap. Looked up from germline, CDR1 is DFQATT and CDR2 is SNEGSKA (reference sequence). CDR3 length: 15 amino acids. The chain's CDR3 is CSACPSGEFGETQYF. The DNA of the CDR3 is TGCAGTGCTTGCCCATCGGGGGAATTCGGGGAGACCCAGTACTTC.

This chain uses TRBV14 with TRBJ2-5; 7 positions agree with TRBD1. This CDR3 is built from 15 residues. With 4 bases clipped from V and 2 bases from J, the junction kept 7 bases outside the gene matches. Germline CDR1 and CDR2: SGHDN and FVKESK. The CDR3 DNA reads TGTGCCAGCAGCCCACTGACAGGGCAACAAGAGACCCAGTACTTC. It encodes CASSPLTGQQETQYF.

This clonotype was observed a few times. V is TRBV6-1 and J is TRBJ1-5, with D possibly matching TRBD1 (6 bases). The CDR3 consists of 14 residues. CDR1 and CDR2 (germline): MNHNS, SASEGT. The germline V and J ends were trimmed by 5 bases and 7 bases, with 15 bases remaining between them. The CDR3 spells CASSYGDTIQPQHF. The CDR3 DNA reads as TGTGCCAGCAGTTACGGGGACACGATACAGCCCCAGCATTTT.

V usage is TRBV12-3 or TRBV12-4 and J usage is TRBJ1-1, with D uncertain. This CDR3 has 13 amino acids. With 8 bases removed from V and 5 bases from J, the gap between germline ends came to 15 bases. The CDR3 bases are TGTGCCAGCCAGAGGGTATCGAGAACTGAAGCTTTCTTT. Encoded protein: CASQRVSRTEAFF.

The J gene is TRBJ1-4, the V gene TRBV29-1; 7 nucleotides align to TRBD1. Unmatched junction bases numbered 2, after V lost 5 bases and J lost 5 bases. CDR1 and CDR2 from the germline V gene are SQVTM and ANQGSEA. This CDR3 is 12 amino acids long. The CDR3 DNA sequence: TGCAGCGTTTTGACAGGGAATGAAAAACTGTTTTTT. Protein product: CSVLTGNEKLFF.

V is TRBV6-2 or TRBV6-3 and J is TRBJ2-5, with TRBD2 matching over 7 bases. The CDR3 spans 18 residues. CDR1 and CDR2 from the germline V gene are MNHEY and SVGEGT. V gave up 2 bases and J gave up 4 bases; unmatched junction bases: 16. The CDR3 region is CASSYKPSGSTWVETQYF. The CDR3 nucleotides are TGTGCCAGCAGTTACAAACCTAGCGGCTCCACTTGGGTAGAGACCCAGTACTTC.

The CDR3 bases are TGCAGTGCTAGTGGGCAGTGGGAGACCCAGTACTTC. It specifies CSASGQWETQYF. The chain has TRBV20-1 and TRBJ2-5, with unresolved D. CDR1 DFQATT and CDR2 SNEGSKA come from the germline V gene (reference sequence). The ends were cut back, 3 bases at V and 5 bases at J, with 10 bases in the middle. The CDR3 contains 12 residues.

V gene TRBV29-1 combines with J gene TRBJ1-4, with unresolved D. From germline, CDR1 is SQVTM and CDR2 ANQGSEA. Between the trimmed V and J ends, which lost 6 bases and 8 bases, there was a span of 7 bases. The CDR3 consists of 10 residues. The CDR3 DNA reads as TGCAGCGTCCTCGAGGAAAAACTGTTTTTT. Its translation is CSVLEEKLFF. Using reference TRBV29-1 and TRBJ1-4 for the parts outside the CDR3, the full variable domain is SAVISQKPSRDICQRGTSLTIQCQVDSQVTMMFWYRQQPGQSLTLIATANQGSEATYESGFVIDKFPISRPNLTFSTLTVSNMSPEDSSIYLCSVLEEKLFFGSGTQLSVL.

The chain links TRBV6-6 to TRBJ1-5; D gene ambiguous. This CDR3 spans 12 amino acids. Trimming removed 7 bases at V and 7 bases at J, with 11 bases between. Germline lookup yields CDR1 MNHNY and CDR2 SVGAGI (reference sequence). Here the CDR3 reads CASMRGGQPQHF. CDR3 nucleotides: TGTGCCAGCATGAGAGGAGGACAGCCCCAGCATTTT.

V is TRBV6-6 and J is TRBJ2-1; 11 bases agree with TRBD2. The germline gives CDR1 MNHNY, CDR2 SVGAGI (reference sequence). This CDR3 is built from 15 residues. The V and J ends lost 2 bases and 9 bases, in that order; junction bases with no gene match: 6. The CDR3 DNA reads as TGTGCCAGCAGTTACGAAGCTAGCGGGGGGAGTGAGCAGTTCTTC. Amino acids: CASSYEASGGSEQFF.

The CDR3: CASSLLEPGQRNEKLFF. Here the CDR3 DNA reads TGTGCCAGCAGTTTGTTAGAACCGGGACAACGTAATGAAAAACTGTTTTTT. V usage is TRBV28 and J usage is TRBJ1-4, with D perhaps TRBD1 (6 bases). This CDR3 contains 17 residues. The V end was cut by 3 bases, the J end by 4 bases, with 18 bases between. The V gene's germline CDR1 is MDHEN and CDR2 SYDVKM.

This rearrangement joins TRBV7-4 to TRBJ1-5; 7 bases are shared with TRBD1. With 3 bases clipped from V and 8 bases from J, the junction kept 10 bases outside the gene matches. CDR3 length equals 15 residues. Germline CDR1 SGHVT, CDR2 SQSDAQ. The CDR3: CASSFLGTGVEPQHF. CDR3 DNA: TGTGCCAGCAGCTTCCTTGGTACAGGGGTTGAGCCCCAGCATTTT.

V is TRBV2 and J is TRBJ2-6, with D possibly matching TRBD1 (5 bases). Per the germline V gene, CDR1 is SNHLY and CDR2 is FYNNEI. The CDR3 totals 15 residues. With 5 bases removed from V and 2 bases from J, the gap between germline ends came to 10 bases. CDR3: CASSIEGAGANVLTF. The DNA of the CDR3 is TGTGCCAGCAGTATCGAAGGGGCTGGGGCCAACGTCCTGACTTTC.

J is TRBJ1-2 and V is TRBV6-5, with D unclear. The germline gives CDR1 MNHEY, CDR2 SVGAGI. Trimming removed 4 bases at V and 1 base at J, with 16 bases between. The CDR3 is 16 amino acids. CDR3 in amino acids: CASSSPYSEDNYGYTF. The DNA of the CDR3 is TGTGCCAGCAGTTCCCCTTATTCGGAAGATAACTATGGCTACACCTTC.

This clonotype came up a few times. The chain employs TRBV29-1 and TRBJ2-7, with 8 bases that match TRBD1. The J segment lost 3 bases and the V segment lost 6 bases, leaving 7 bases of the junction unmatched. This CDR3 has 13 residues. CDR1 and CDR2 from the germline V gene are SQVTM and ANQGSEA. The CDR3 nucleotides are TGCAGCGTCATAAGGACAGGGAACTACGAGCAGTACTTC. Translating gives CSVIRTGNYEQYF.

This clonotype has a handful of counts. The V and J genes are TRBV2 and TRBJ1-2; 10 positions agree with TRBD1. Trimming at V came to 7 bases and at J to 8 bases, leaving 7 bases not matched to a gene. The CDR3 is made up of 13 amino acids. Germline loops: CDR1 SNHLY, CDR2 FYNNEI. CDR3 nucleotides: TGTGCCAGCACCCAGGGACAGGGGTACGGCTACACCTTC. Translation gives CASTQGQGYGYTF.

This chain joins TRBV5-6 and TRBJ2-7; D is unresolved. CDR1 is SGHDT, CDR2 YYEEEE, per germline. The CDR3 has 15 residues. V lost 4 bases and J 7 bases, leaving 21 bases between the germline ends. The CDR3 here is CASSRVDNLRLEQYF. As DNA, the CDR3 is TGTGCCAGCAGCCGTGTGGATAACTTGAGGTTGGAGCAGTACTTC.

This clonotype has a count of ten or more. The chain recombines TRBV7-8 with TRBJ2-3; D is unclear. Trimming pared 2 bases from V and 0 bases from J, leaving 12 bases between. This CDR3 has 16 amino acids. From germline, CDR1 is SGHVS and CDR2 FQNEAQ. The CDR3 DNA is TGTGCCAGCAGCTTAAAGTCCCAGAAAAGCACAGATACGCAGTATTTT. Residues: CASSLKSQKSTDTQYF.

This chain connects TRBV5-4 to TRBJ1-2, with 7 positions matching TRBD1. V shed 2 bases, J shed 5 bases, and the junction held 6 bases outside the gene matches. Germline V gene sequence: CDR1 SGHNT, CDR2 YYREEE (reference sequence). The CDR3 covers 14 residues. CDR3 nucleotide sequence: TGTGCCAGCAGCTTAGGGACAGTCCCATATGGCTACACCTTC. Amino acids: CASSLGTVPYGYTF. Using reference TRBV5-4 and TRBJ1-2 for the parts outside the CDR3, the full variable domain is ETGVTQSPTHLIKTRGQQVTLRCSSQSGHNTVSWYQQALGQGPQFIFQYYREEENGRGNFPPRFSGLQFPNYSSELNVNALELDDSALYLCASSLGTVPYGYTFGSGTRLTVV.

V gene TRBV12-3 or TRBV12-4 combines with J gene TRBJ2-7; no clear D gene. V lost 2 bases and J lost 2, with 13 bases in between. The CDR3 spans 15 residues. The CDR3 DNA follows: TGTGCCAGCAGTTTAATGGGGAAGGTACCCTACGAGCAGTACTTC. It specifies CASSLMGKVPYEQYF.

The J gene is TRBJ2-7, the V gene TRBV2; possible D gene TRBD1, 6 bases. The germline CDR1 and CDR2 sequences are SNHLY and FYNNEI. The CDR3 extends over 11 amino acids. V was shortened by 9 bases and J by 13 bases, with 19 bases between the two germline ends. CDR3 coding DNA: TGTGCCAGTCTCGCTGCCGGGACATTATACTTC. Amino acid sequence: CASLAAGTLYF.

The chain combines TRBV20-1 with TRBJ1-2, with D possibly being TRBD1 (6 bases). Germline loops: CDR1 DFQATT, CDR2 SNEGSKA (reference sequence). This CDR3 is 12 amino acids long. Between the trimmed V and J ends, which lost 7 bases and 4 bases, there was a span of 13 bases. The CDR3 DNA reads TGCAGTGTGGACAGAACGACCTATGGCTACACCTTC. Amino acid sequence: CSVDRTTYGYTF.

The sample holds a few counts of this clonotype. The chain has TRBV27 and TRBJ1-6; TRBD1 aligns across 7 bases. Germline V gene lookup returns CDR1 MNHEY and CDR2 SMNVEV (reference sequence). The V segment lost 3 bases and the J segment 5 bases; nucleotides outside the gene matches: 4. The CDR3 has 15 amino acids. DNA of the CDR3: TGTGCCAGCAGTTTTTTGGGACAGCATAATTCACCCCTCCACTTT. Its protein is CASSFLGQHNSPLHF.

The rearrangement links TRBV12-3 or TRBV12-4 to TRBJ2-5, with 8 bases matching TRBD2. Trimming at V came to 11 bases and at J to 5 bases, leaving 16 bases not matched to a gene. The CDR3 covers 15 residues. The CDR3 sequence: CAGARSGGPGETQYF. The CDR3 DNA follows: TGTGCCGGTGCTCGCAGCGGGGGCCCGGGGGAGACCCAGTACTTC.